The 27 T cell receptor beta chains below come from one sample, sequenced in a study of CD8 T cells in Susac syndrome. The RNA, roughly 0.45 to 1 ug, was put through reverse transcription using random hexamers. TCRdb fed the immunoSEQ multiplex PCR reads into MiXCR, producing one record per CDR3 protein. The sample records 110,000 or so distinct CDR3 sequences, roughly 93% being singletons. The sequenced material came from CD4+ T cells from PBMCs. The receptors were sampled from a human donor with multiple sclerosis.

CDR3 nucleotides: TGTGCCAGCGGGAGGGGGGCCAGGGCCAACGTCCTGACTTTC. Protein product: CASGRGARANVLTF. The chain joins TRBV6-2 or TRBV6-3 to TRBJ2-6; D might be TRBD2 (7 bases). V was cut by 8 bases and J by 5 bases, with 13 bases left in between. In germline, CDR1 is MNHEY, CDR2 SVGEGT. The CDR3 is made up of 14 amino acids.

J is TRBJ2-1 and V is TRBV5-4; 14 bases are a match to TRBD2. This CDR3 region has 16 residues. CDR1 SGHNT and CDR2 YYREEE come from the germline V gene (reference sequence). The ends lost 4 bases at V and 4 bases at J; junction bases unmatched: 4. The CDR3 region is CASSPRTSGGYNEQFF. The DNA of the CDR3 is TGTGCCAGCAGCCCACGGACTAGCGGGGGGTACAATGAGCAGTTCTTC. The variable domain in full, with the rest retrieved from reference TRBV5-4 and TRBJ2-1, is ETGVTQSPTHLIKTRGQQVTLRCSSQSGHNTVSWYQQALGQGPQFIFQYYREEENGRGNFPPRFSGLQFPNYSSELNVNALELDDSALYLCASSPRTSGGYNEQFFGPGTRLTVL.

The rearrangement links TRBV9 to TRBJ1-2, with D hard to call. This CDR3 is 15 amino acids long. Germline CDR1 and CDR2: SGDLS and YYNGEE. V was clipped by 0 bases and J by 2 bases, with 11 bases between them. The CDR3 loop reads CASSVGGSLNYGYTF. CDR3 bases: TGTGCCAGCAGCGTAGGCGGCAGTCTGAACTATGGCTACACCTTC.

This rearrangement joins TRBV7-9 to TRBJ1-2, with D perhaps matching TRBD1 (5 bases). Germline V CDR1 and CDR2: SEHNR, FQNEAQ (reference sequence). CDR3 size: 14 residues. Between the trimmed V and J ends, which lost 6 bases and 5 bases, there was a span of 16 bases. The DNA for the CDR3 is TGTGCCAGCAGTTCTGAGGCCGGGGCTTATGGCTACACCTTC. Translation: CASSSEAGAYGYTF. Filled out from reference TRBV7-9 and TRBJ1-2, the complete variable domain reads DTGVSQNPRHKITKRGQNVTFRCDPISEHNRLYWYRQTLGQGPEFLTYFQNEAQLEKSRLLSDRFSAERPKGSFSTLEIQRTEQGDSAMYLCASSSEAGAYGYTFGSGTRLTVV.

The chain employs TRBV23-1 and TRBJ2-5, with 11 nucleotides matching TRBD2. TRBV23-1 is given ORF status, its function remaining uncertain. The CDR3 is 15 residues long. The V gene end was trimmed by 4 bases and the J gene end by 5 bases; junction bases not matched to a gene: 6. CDR3 nucleotide sequence: TGCGCCAGCAGTCCGATAGCGGGGGGGAGGGAGACCCAGTACTTC. It specifies CASSPIAGGRETQYF.

This clonotype was recorded only once. The chain joins TRBV27 to TRBJ1-1; TRBD1 might be the D (5 bases). The CDR3 length is 14 residues. Trimming removed 3 bases at V and 8 bases at J, with 16 bases between. The germline V gene has CDR1 MNHEY and CDR2 SMNVEV (reference sequence). Written as DNA, the CDR3 is TGTGCCAGCAGTTTGTTGGACACCGATCAAGAAGCTTTCTTT. It codes for CASSLLDTDQEAFF.

The J gene is TRBJ2-4, the V gene TRBV28; D unclear. This CDR3 is 15 amino acids long. Germline V gives CDR1 MDHEN, CDR2 SYDVKM. V lost 8 bases and J lost 0, with 14 bases in between. CDR3 loop: CASHELRVAKNIQYF. CDR3 nucleotides: TGTGCCAGCCACGAGCTAAGGGTAGCCAAAAACATTCAGTACTTC.

The genes are TRBV19 and TRBJ1-1; maybe TRBD1 (5 bases). Germline-derived CDR1 and CDR2 are LNHDA and SQIVND (reference sequence). This CDR3 is built from 13 residues. The V end lost 6 bases, the J end lost 4 bases, and 12 bases lay between the germline ends. In DNA, the CDR3 is TGTGCCAGTAGCGAGATTGGGGGCACTGAAGCTTTCTTT. Translated, it gives CASSEIGGTEAFF.

V and J are TRBV30 and TRBJ1-2, with D possibly being TRBD1 (5 bases). CDR1 and CDR2 from the germline V gene are GTSNPN and SVGIG (reference sequence). The V end was cut by 5 bases, the J end by 4 bases, with 14 bases between. The CDR3 covers 13 residues. CDR3 in DNA: TGTGCCTGGTCGGGACCGATCCCCTATGGCTACACCTTC. Its protein is CAWSGPIPYGYTF. Variable domain in full (rest from reference TRBV30 and TRBJ1-2): SQTIHQWPATLVQPVGSPLSLECTVEGTSNPNLYWYRQAAGRGLQLLFYSVGIGQISSEVPQNLSASRPQDRQFILSSKKLLLSDSGFYLCAWSGPIPYGYTFGSGTRLTVV.

The chain combines TRBV5-4 with TRBJ2-5; unclear D gene. Germline lookup yields CDR1 SGHNT and CDR2 YYREEE (reference sequence). V lost 4 bases and J 1 base, leaving 8 bases between the germline ends. This CDR3 comprises 13 residues. The CDR3 sequence: CASSPGVQETQYF. The CDR3, as DNA: TGTGCCAGCAGCCCTGGCGTCCAAGAGACCCAGTACTTC.

V gene TRBV4-2 combines with J gene TRBJ2-7, with D possibly being TRBD1 (5 bases). Per the germline V gene, CDR1 is LGHNA and CDR2 is YNFKEQ. Trimming removed 1 base at V and 2 bases at J, with 9 bases between. This CDR3 comprises 14 residues. The CDR3: CASSQAPRAYEQYF. Written as DNA, the CDR3 is TGTGCCAGCAGCCAAGCCCCCAGGGCCTACGAGCAGTACTTC.

The V gene is TRBV5-1, the J gene TRBJ1-1; no firm D call. Germline V gene data show CDR1 as SGHRS and CDR2 as YFSETQ. The CDR3 loop spans 14 amino acids. Deletions cut 0 bases from V and 3 bases from J, with 9 bases between. The CDR3 sequence is CASSLEQPDTEAFF. CDR3 bases: TGCGCCAGCAGCTTGGAACAGCCCGACACTGAAGCTTTCTTT.

V usage is TRBV27 and J usage is TRBJ1-2, with 11 bases that match TRBD1. Germline CDR1 and CDR2: MNHEY and SMNVEV (reference sequence). The CDR3 is 16 residues long. J lost 1 base, V lost 5 bases, and 6 bases had no gene match. CDR3 coding DNA: TGTGCCAGCAGTCCTGGACAGGGGGCGTTTAACTATGGCTACACCTTC. It specifies CASSPGQGAFNYGYTF.

V and J are TRBV6-5 and TRBJ2-5, with D tentatively TRBD1 (6 bases). The CDR3 runs 14 residues. Germline-derived CDR1 and CDR2 are MNHEY and SVGAGI. Deletions cut 3 bases from V and 2 bases from J, with 10 bases between. The CDR3 spells CASSYQGPQETQYF. The CDR3 nucleotides are TGTGCCAGCAGTTATCAGGGGCCACAAGAGACCCAGTACTTC.

J is TRBJ2-7 and V is TRBV4-1; D perhaps matches TRBD1 (6 bases). With 3 bases removed from V and 2 bases from J, the gap between germline ends came to 11 bases. Per germline, CDR1 MGHRA and CDR2 YSYEKL. CDR3 length: 14 residues. Here the CDR3 reads CASSHGTLAYEQYF. CDR3 in DNA: TGCGCCAGCAGCCACGGGACACTGGCCTACGAGCAGTACTTC.

CDR3 sequence: CASGGWEETQYF. The CDR3 nucleotides read TGTGCCAGCGGGGGCTGGGAAGAGACCCAGTACTTC. The chain uses TRBV6-5 and TRBJ2-5, with D possibly TRBD1 on 6 matching bases. Germline V gene data show CDR1 as MNHEY and CDR2 as SVGAGI. V was cut by 8 bases and J by 3 bases, with 10 bases left in between. CDR3 size: 12 residues.

This chain uses TRBV9 with TRBJ1-2; unclear D gene. Germline V CDR1 and CDR2: SGDLS, YYNGEE. The V and J ends lost 0 bases and 7 bases respectively, with 7 bases between them. CDR3 length: 12 residues. CDR3 residues: CASSVVTGGYTF. The CDR3, as DNA: TGTGCCAGCAGCGTAGTAACGGGTGGCTACACCTTC.

This chain uses TRBV13 with TRBJ2-2; TRBD2 might be the D (7 bases). CDR1 and CDR2 (germline): PRHDT, FYEKMQ (reference sequence). V lost 5 bases, J lost 5 bases, and 12 bases lay in between. CDR3 size: 14 residues. CDR3 in amino acids: CASSHGGRTGELFF. For the CDR3, the DNA is TGTGCCAGCAGCCACGGGGGGCGGACCGGGGAGCTGTTTTTT.

The chain carries TRBV20-1 and TRBJ1-2, with D possibly matching TRBD1 (5 bases). The CDR3 consists of 12 residues. V was trimmed by 3 bases and J by 4 bases, leaving 9 bases between them. Germline V gives CDR1 DFQATT, CDR2 SNEGSKA (reference sequence). The CDR3 DNA follows: TGCAGTGCTAGTCAGGGATCCTATGGCTACACCTTC. Protein sequence: CSASQGSYGYTF.

The chain has TRBV5-6 and TRBJ2-7, with TRBD1 matching over 8 bases. J lost 2 bases, V lost 4 bases, and 14 bases had no gene match. This CDR3 contains 17 residues. Germline loops: CDR1 SGHDT, CDR2 YYEEEE. CDR3 in DNA: TGTGCCAGCAGCGCCCAAGACAGGGGAGGTCTAGCCTACGAGCAGTACTTC. It codes for CASSAQDRGGLAYEQYF.

This sequence joins TRBV20-1 and TRBJ2-5, with TRBD2 matching over 9 bases. J gave up 5 bases and V 5 bases, and 6 bases lay outside the gene matches. The CDR3 has 13 amino acids. CDR1 DFQATT and CDR2 SNEGSKA come from the germline V gene (reference sequence). The CDR3 sequence: CSAVTSGRETQYF. As DNA, the CDR3 is TGCAGTGCTGTGACTAGCGGTAGGGAGACCCAGTACTTC.

This chain joins TRBV5-1 and TRBJ1-1; perhaps TRBD1 as D (5 bases). CDR3 size: 13 residues. Trimming stripped 0 bases from V and 7 bases from J, with 10 bases between. Germline values: CDR1 SGHRS, CDR2 YFSETQ. The CDR3 is CASSLGVGVEAFF. The CDR3 DNA is TGCGCCAGCAGCTTGGGGGTAGGGGTTGAAGCTTTCTTT.

This sequence joins TRBV30 and TRBJ2-7, with 7 bases lining up with TRBD1. The CDR3 extends over 14 amino acids. V shed 2 bases, J shed 6 bases, and the junction held 10 bases outside the gene matches. The V gene's germline CDR1 is GTSNPN and CDR2 SVGIG (reference sequence). CDR3 loop: CAWSLRDRVSEQYF. CDR3 coding DNA: TGTGCCTGGAGTCTACGCGACAGGGTTTCCGAGCAGTACTTC.

This chain links TRBV4-1 with TRBJ1-3; 8 bases line up with TRBD1. The CDR3 runs to 16 residues. Trimming removed 1 base from V and 8 bases from J; junction bases left unmatched: 10. CDR1 and CDR2 from the germline V gene are MGHRA and YSYEKL. DNA for the CDR3: TGCGCCAGCAGCCAAGTCCAGGGGGCACTACTAGACACCATATATTTT. Amino acids: CASSQVQGALLDTIYF.

The genes are TRBV20-1 and TRBJ2-5; TRBD1 matches 7 bases. V lost 6 bases, J lost 5 bases, and 6 bases stayed unmatched. Germline values: CDR1 DFQATT, CDR2 SNEGSKA (reference sequence). The CDR3 is 12 amino acids. This CDR3 reads CSADDREETQYF. In DNA, the CDR3 is TGCAGTGCGGACGACAGGGAGGAGACCCAGTACTTC.

The chain has TRBV18 and TRBJ2-5; TRBD2 is a possible D gene (6 bases). Germline V gene data show CDR1 as KGHSH and CDR2 as LQKENI. CDR3 length: 14 residues. The germline V and J ends were trimmed by 3 bases and 2 bases, with 10 bases remaining between them. The CDR3 DNA sequence: TGTGCCAGCTCACCGGGACTCTCTCAAGAGACCCAGTACTTC. It specifies CASSPGLSQETQYF.

V is TRBV30 and J is TRBJ1-5; 9 nucleotides line up with TRBD1. Trimming took 1 base from V and 6 from J; bases not matched to a gene: 7. Germline V lookup: CDR1 GTSNPN, CDR2 SVGIG (reference sequence). This CDR3 spans 15 amino acids. The CDR3 region has the DNA TGTGCCTGGAGTGAGGGACAGGGAGGATTTCAGCCCCAGCATTTT. Translation gives CAWSEGQGGFQPQHF.